This T cell receptor (beta chain) came from a study of cytomegalovirus exposure and HLA in healthy donors. It was with 60 Vbeta and 13 Jbeta primers that the PCR ran. The repertoire was sequenced with immunoSEQ multiplex PCR; TCRdb's copy has only in-frame clones and lacks some. This sample has 100,000 to 150,000 clones; approximately 80% occur once, and the top ten carry roughly 1.5%. CDR1 and CDR2 (germline): MNHNS, SASEGT. The CDR3 loop spans 15 amino acids. The V segment lost 1 base and the J segment 9 bases; nucleotides outside the gene matches: 8. This TCR was recovered from a female donor in good health and CMV-seronegative. Source material: PBMCs. This rearrangement joins TRBV6-1 to TRBJ2-1, with 8 nucleotides matching TRBD1. The CDR3 protein is CASSEVGQGAGEQFF. The CDR3 nucleotides are TGTGCCAGCAGTGAAGTAGGGCAGGGGGCTGGTGAGCAGTTCTTC.